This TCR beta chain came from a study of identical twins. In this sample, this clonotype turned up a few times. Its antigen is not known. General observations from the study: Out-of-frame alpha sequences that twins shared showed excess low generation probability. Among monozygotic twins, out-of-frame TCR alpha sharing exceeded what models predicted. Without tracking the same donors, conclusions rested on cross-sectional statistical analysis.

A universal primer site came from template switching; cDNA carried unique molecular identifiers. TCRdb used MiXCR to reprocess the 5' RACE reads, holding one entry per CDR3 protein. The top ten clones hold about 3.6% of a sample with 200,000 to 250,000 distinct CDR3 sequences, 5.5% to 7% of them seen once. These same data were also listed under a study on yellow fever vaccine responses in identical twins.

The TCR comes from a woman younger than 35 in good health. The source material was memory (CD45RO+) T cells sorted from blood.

CDR3 amino acids: CATSQGVAGELFF. DNA of the CDR3: TGTGCCACCAGCCAGGGGGTTGCCGGGGAGCTGTTTTTT. The chain carries TRBV15 and TRBJ2-2, with 7 bases matching TRBD1. This CDR3 has 13 residues. Germline-derived CDR1 and CDR2 are LNHNV and YYDKDF (reference sequence). The trim removed 5 bases at V and 6 bases at J, leaving 3 bases unmatched.